These 10 T cell receptor beta chains share one sample of origin, sequenced in a study of long-term antiretroviral therapy in people with HIV. Running of the v3.0 immunoSEQ assay took place at survey level. Sequencing was performed with immunoSEQ multiplex PCR; in TCRdb, only in-frame clones are kept and a portion is missing. Of tens of thousands of clones in the sample, 95% were seen once. Source: unsorted PBMCs, taken 5.3 years after starting antiretroviral therapy. These receptors were taken from a man aged 30-40 years with HIV.

This clone appeared a single time. The rearrangement uses TRBV5-1 and TRBJ2-1; TRBD1 is a possible D gene (5 bases). The V end was cut by 2 bases, the J end by 7 bases, with 10 bases between. CDR3 size: 13 residues. Germline V gene data show CDR1 as SGHRS and CDR2 as YFSETQ. The CDR3 region is CASSFGAENEQFF. The CDR3 DNA sequence: TGCGCCAGCAGCTTTGGGGCGGAGAATGAGCAGTTCTTC.

This chain uses TRBV13 with TRBJ2-2, with 9 nucleotides matching TRBD2. CDR3 length: 14 residues. With V trimmed by 7 bases and J by 6 bases, 6 bases remained unmatched. Germline values: CDR1 PRHDT, CDR2 FYEKMQ (reference sequence). The CDR3 sequence is CASTPGGRAGELFF. The CDR3 coding sequence is TGTGCCAGCACCCCGGGCGGGAGGGCCGGGGAGCTGTTTTTT.

This clone has only a few counts. The chain carries TRBV7-6 and TRBJ2-2; 10 bases are a match to TRBD2. This CDR3 is built from 21 residues. The junction had 16 bases not matched to a gene; V was cut back by 3 bases and J by 0 bases. Germline V gene data show CDR1 as SGHVS and CDR2 as FNYEAQ. The CDR3 nucleotides are TGTGCCAGCAGCTTCCCCTTAATTAGCGGGGGGCCCGATGCGAACACCGGGGAGCTGTTTTTT. It codes for CASSFPLISGGPDANTGELFF.

The chain recombines TRBV4-3 with TRBJ2-7, with 7 positions matching TRBD2. Germline assignment: CDR1 LGHNA and CDR2 YSLEER. Trimming removed 0 bases from V and 0 bases from J; junction bases left unmatched: 5. The CDR3 totals 16 residues. The CDR3 spells CASSQDLASGSYEQYF. In nucleotides, the CDR3 is TGCGCCAGCAGCCAAGATCTCGCTAGCGGCTCCTACGAGCAGTACTTC.

The chain joins TRBV29-1 to TRBJ2-5, with D possibly being TRBD2 (7 bases). The CDR3 runs 14 residues. Germline V gene data show CDR1 as SQVTM and CDR2 as ANQGSEA. Trimming removed 4 bases from V and 4 bases from J, with 16 bases in between. Here the CDR3 reads CSVVGGAFPETQYF. The CDR3 DNA follows: TGCAGCGTTGTTGGGGGGGCCTTTCCAGAGACCCAGTACTTC. The full variable domain, its missing parts supplied by reference TRBV29-1 and TRBJ2-5, is SAVISQKPSRDICQRGTSLTIQCQVDSQVTMMFWYRQQPGQSLTLIATANQGSEATYESGFVIDKFPISRPNLTFSTLTVSNMSPEDSSIYLCSVVGGAFPETQYFGPGTRLLVL.

The chain employs TRBV10-3 and TRBJ2-1; 10 bases match TRBD2. Germline lookup yields CDR1 ENHRY and CDR2 SYGVKD. With 5 bases clipped from V and 9 bases from J, the junction kept 10 bases outside the gene matches. This CDR3 has 15 residues. For the CDR3, the DNA is TGTGCCATCAGTTCAGCGGGGGGGCACTTCGGTGAGCAGTTCTTC. As protein: CAISSAGGHFGEQFF.

The chain couples TRBV27 to TRBJ2-1; 12 bases line up with TRBD2. Germline CDR1 reads MNHEY; CDR2 reads SMNVEV (reference sequence). J gave up 9 bases and V 5 bases, and 8 bases lay outside the gene matches. CDR3 size: 15 residues. The DNA for the CDR3 is TGTGCCAGCAGTAGGAGACTAGCGGGAGATAGTGAGCAGTTCTTC. Translating it yields CASSRRLAGDSEQFF.

This chain links TRBV11-3 with TRBJ2-7; 7 positions agree with TRBD2. The CDR3 has 14 residues. The ends lost 3 bases at V and 3 bases at J; junction bases unmatched: 5. Per the germline V gene, CDR1 is SGHNT and CDR2 is YENEEA. The CDR3 sequence is CASSFLSSGYEQYF. The CDR3 DNA reads as TGTGCCAGCAGCTTTTTGTCTAGCGGCTACGAGCAGTACTTC.

The J gene is TRBJ2-2, the V gene TRBV27; D may be TRBD1 or TRBD2 (5 bases each). The V end was cut by 4 bases, the J end by 5 bases, with 17 bases between. CDR1 and CDR2 from the germline V gene are MNHEY and SMNVEV (reference sequence). This CDR3 has 16 amino acids. The CDR3 coding sequence is TGTGCCAGCAGTTATCGGGGCAGGGCTCAAACCGGGGAGCTGTTTTTT. This translates into CASSYRGRAQTGELFF.

The genes are TRBV13 and TRBJ2-5, with 11 bases lining up with TRBD2. J was trimmed by 4 bases and V by 3 bases; bases with no gene match: 1. CDR1 and CDR2 (germline): PRHDT, FYEKMQ (reference sequence). This CDR3 is 14 amino acids long. This chain's CDR3 is CASSFGLAGETQYF. The CDR3 DNA sequence: TGTGCCAGCAGCTTCGGACTAGCGGGAGAGACCCAGTACTTC.